These 29 T cell receptor beta chains originate from one sample sequenced in a study of spatial heterogeneity in lung cancer. TCRdb used MiXCR to reprocess the 5' RACE reads, holding one entry per CDR3 protein. The sample lists about 47,000 distinct CDR3 sequences; 12% were seen once. Time point here: blood at routine non-recurrence follow-up after resection. The input for sequencing was PBMCs, taken at follow-up. These TCRs come from a male donor with early-stage non-small cell lung cancer.

This chain joins TRBV2 and TRBJ2-5, with D hard to call. CDR1 and CDR2 (germline): SNHLY, FYNNEI. V was pared by 6 bases and J by 0 bases, with 2 bases between. The CDR3 has 11 residues. This CDR3 reads CASRNQETQYF. The DNA for the CDR3 is TGTGCCAGCAGGAACCAAGAGACCCAGTACTTC.

The J gene is TRBJ2-2, the V gene TRBV7-3; 7 nucleotides agree with TRBD2. The CDR3 is 16 amino acids. V shed 6 bases and J 3 bases; nucleotides not matched to a gene: 10. Germline V lookup: CDR1 SGHTA, CDR2 FQGTGA. CDR3: CASSRPAGDHTGELFF. CDR3 coding DNA: TGTGCCAGCAGTAGGCCCGCGGGAGACCACACCGGGGAGCTGTTTTTT.

In the case of this clonotype: A much larger clone differs by one base, so this may be a read error. The V gene is TRBV5-4, the J gene TRBJ1-4; D might be TRBD1 (6 bases). The CDR3 spans 14 residues. V lost 3 bases to trimming and J lost 7 bases, with 13 bases between them. Germline V gene lookup returns CDR1 SGHNT and CDR2 YYREEE (reference sequence). The CDR3 DNA is TGTGCCAGCAGCTCCGGGACACAGTGTGAAAAACTGTTTTTT. Its protein product is CASSSGTQCEKLFF.

Remarks on this clonotype: Mismatch with germline at one junction end may stem from a read error. J is TRBJ1-5 and V is TRBV12-3 or TRBV12-4; 11 bases map to TRBD1. The CDR3 runs to 14 residues. CDR3 coding DNA: TGTGCCAGCAGTTGGACAGGGGGCAACCAGCCCCAGCATTTT. Protein: CASSWTGGNQPQHF.

This clonotype was seen many times. The V call is TRBV7-9, the J call TRBJ2-4; 8 bases line up with TRBD1. V lost 6 bases and J lost 8; bases outside the gene matches: 15. CDR3 length: 16 residues. Germline CDR1 SEHNR, CDR2 FQNEAQ (reference sequence). The chain's CDR3 is CASRPKEQGVKDIQYF. Here the CDR3 DNA reads TGTGCCAGCAGACCTAAAGAACAGGGGGTTAAGGACATTCAGTACTTC.

This clonotype was counted at least ten times. This rearrangement joins TRBV29-1 to TRBJ1-1, with D uncertain. V gave up 1 base and J gave up 1 base, with 7 bases separating them. CDR1 and CDR2 from the germline V gene are SQVTM and ANQGSEA. This CDR3 is 13 amino acids long. In nucleotides, the CDR3 is TGCAGCGTTGAAGTGTGGAAGAACACTGAAGCTTTCTTT. It yields the protein CSVEVWKNTEAFF.

Ten or more counts support this clonotype. The chain has TRBV27 and TRBJ1-1; the match to TRBD1 covers 7 bases. Germline V gene data show CDR1 as MNHEY and CDR2 as SMNVEV (reference sequence). V lost 4 bases and J lost 2; bases outside the gene matches: 7. The CDR3 runs 15 residues. CDR3 coding DNA: TGTGCCAGCAGTTCGTTTTACAGGGGTAACACTGAAGCTTTCTTT. This sequence encodes CASSSFYRGNTEAFF.

The gene calls are TRBV5-4 and TRBJ2-3; 13 nucleotides align to TRBD2. This CDR3 is built from 16 residues. Germline V gives CDR1 SGHNT, CDR2 YYREEE (reference sequence). V dropped 0 bases and J dropped 4; count of bases not matched to a gene: 2. This chain's CDR3 is CASSLELAGGPDTQYF. The CDR3 DNA reads TGTGCCAGCAGCTTGGAACTAGCGGGGGGGCCAGATACGCAGTATTTT.

The chain couples TRBV7-2 to TRBJ1-2, with D unresolved. In germline, CDR1 is SGHTA, CDR2 FQGNSA. This CDR3 region has 12 residues. The V end was cut by 4 bases, the J end by 5 bases, with 8 bases between. The CDR3 nucleotides read TGTGCCAGCAGCTCCCGGAGGTATGGCTACACCTTC. The encoded protein is CASSSRRYGYTF.

The table lists this clonotype with a few counts. This sequence joins TRBV7-7 and TRBJ2-3; TRBD1 might be the D (6 bases). V lost 3 bases, J lost 2 bases, and 12 bases lay in between. In germline, CDR1 is SSHAT, CDR2 FNYEAQ (reference sequence). This CDR3 region has 15 residues. The DNA for the CDR3 is TGTGCCAGCAGCTTGGGACAAGTTTACACAGATACGCAGTATTTT. It codes for CASSLGQVYTDTQYF.

The chain couples TRBV6-2 or TRBV6-3 to TRBJ1-1; 9 bases fit TRBD1. The CDR3 length is 14 residues. Germline V gene data show CDR1 as MNHEY and CDR2 as SVGEGT. V shed 6 bases and J 4 bases; nucleotides not matched to a gene: 6. The CDR3 coding sequence is TGTGCCAGCAGCCGGACAGGGGAGATCACTGAAGCTTTCTTT. Translating it yields CASSRTGEITEAFF.

This clonotype was seen many times. The DNA for the CDR3 is TGTGCCAGCAGCGTAGGCCCCAGAGGGGGGGCTAATGAAAAACTGTTTTTT. Translating gives CASSVGPRGGANEKLFF. J is TRBJ1-4 and V is TRBV9, with a tentative D call TRBD1 (6 bases). The CDR3 extends over 17 amino acids. Trimming cost V 0 bases and J 3 bases, with 15 bases left between them. Germline values: CDR1 SGDLS, CDR2 YYNGEE.

This clonotype has more than one count but fewer than ten. This chain uses TRBV6-5 with TRBJ1-2; unclear D gene. The CDR3 contains 12 residues. With 6 bases removed from V and 6 bases from J, the gap between germline ends came to 11 bases. The germline CDR1 and CDR2 sequences are MNHEY and SVGAGI. The CDR3 is CASSRGRDGYTF. The CDR3 DNA reads TGTGCCAGCAGCCGAGGAAGGGATGGCTACACCTTC.

The chain links TRBV7-9 to TRBJ1-1; no firm D call. The CDR3 sequence is 12 residues long. The germline V gene has CDR1 SEHNR and CDR2 FQNEAQ (reference sequence). The V gene lost 5 bases and the J gene lost 0 bases, with 4 bases spanning the gap. The CDR3 protein is CASSILNTEAFF. The DNA for the CDR3 is TGTGCCAGCAGCATCCTGAACACTGAAGCTTTCTTT. Based on the CDR3 plus reference TRBV7-9 and TRBJ1-1, the full variable domain is DTGVSQNPRHKITKRGQNVTFRCDPISEHNRLYWYRQTLGQGPEFLTYFQNEAQLEKSRLLSDRFSAERPKGSFSTLEIQRTEQGDSAMYLCASSILNTEAFFGQGTRLTVV.

This clonotype was seen many times. CDR3 nucleotides: TGTGCCAGCTCATCCTTAATGGGGAACCAAGAGACCCAGTACTTC. This sequence encodes CASSSLMGNQETQYF. The rearrangement links TRBV18 to TRBJ2-5; D is unclear. In germline, CDR1 is KGHSH, CDR2 LQKENI. Trimming took off 5 bases at V and 0 bases at J, with 13 bases between the two ends. This CDR3 comprises 15 residues.

The sample holds many counts of this clonotype. The rearrangement uses TRBV29-1 and TRBJ2-7, with D unclear. From germline, CDR1 is SQVTM and CDR2 ANQGSEA. The CDR3 sequence is 12 residues long. Trimming stripped 4 bases from V and 3 bases from J, with 10 bases between. The CDR3 loop is CSVGDTFYEQYF. The CDR3 nucleotides are TGCAGCGTTGGAGACACATTCTACGAGCAGTACTTC.

The sample holds many counts of this clonotype. The J gene is TRBJ2-5, the V gene TRBV7-2, with a possible D match to TRBD2 (6 bases). The CDR3 extends over 17 amino acids. CDR1 and CDR2 (germline): SGHTA, FQGNSA. Trimming took 5 bases from V and 2 from J, leaving 21 bases between them. CDR3 amino acids: CASSPSITGLGQETQYF. CDR3 DNA: TGTGCCAGCAGCCCATCAATAACGGGACTGGGACAAGAGACCCAGTACTTC. The full variable domain, with the rest looked up from reference TRBV7-2 and TRBJ2-5, is GAGVSQSPSNKVTEKGKDVELRCDPISGHTALYWYRQSLGQGLEFLIYFQGNSAPDKSGLPSDRFSAERTGGSVSTLTIQRTQQEDSAVYLCASSPSITGLGQETQYFGPGTRLLVL.

This clonotype was counted a few times. The chain is built from TRBV12-3 or TRBV12-4 and TRBJ2-3; perhaps TRBD2 as D (6 bases). The CDR3 length is 13 residues. The ends were cut back, 5 bases at V and 3 bases at J, with 9 bases in the middle. CDR3: CASSDGTTDTQYF. In DNA, the CDR3 is TGTGCCAGCAGTGACGGGACTACAGATACGCAGTATTTT.

This clonotype was detected many times. The rearrangement uses TRBV5-1 and TRBJ1-5, with D maybe TRBD1 (5 bases). Germline CDR1 and CDR2: SGHRS and YFSETQ. This CDR3 has 15 residues. V was shortened by 0 bases and J by 3 bases, with 10 bases between the two germline ends. For the CDR3, the DNA is TGCGCCAGCAGCTTGGATCCGGGACCCAATCAGCCCCAGCATTTT. It encodes CASSLDPGPNQPQHF.

This clonotype was found many times. The rearrangement joins TRBV19 to TRBJ2-2; D remains unclear. This CDR3 is 14 amino acids long. CDR1 LNHDA and CDR2 SQIVND come from the germline V gene (reference sequence). V was trimmed by 3 bases and J by 2 bases, leaving 7 bases between them. CDR3 sequence (DNA): TGTGCCAGTAGTATTTGGGAAAACACCGGGGAGCTGTTTTTT. This codes for CASSIWENTGELFF.

CDR3 in DNA: TGTGCCAGCAGCTTAGGCGTAAACAGGGGTACAGAGACCCAGTACTTC. Its translation is CASSLGVNRGTETQYF. This sequence joins TRBV7-7 and TRBJ2-5; TRBD1 matches 7 bases. The CDR3 has 16 amino acids. Germline assignment: CDR1 SSHAT and CDR2 FNYEAQ (reference sequence). V trimming: 1 base; J trimming: 4 bases; junction bases outside the gene matches: 9. Supplemented by reference TRBV7-7 and TRBJ2-5, the full variable domain reads GAGVSQSPRYKVTKRGQDVTLRCDPISSHATLYWYQQALGQGPEFLTYFNYEAQPDKSGLPSDRFSAERPEGSISTLTIQRTEQRDSAMYRCASSLGVNRGTETQYFGPGTRLLVL.

This clonotype has ten or more counts. The chain couples TRBV6-1 to TRBJ2-7; 9 bases are a match to TRBD1. Losses at the gene ends were 1 base for V and 7 bases for J; bases not matched to a gene: 5. Germline CDR1 and CDR2: MNHNS and SASEGT. This CDR3 region has 14 residues. The CDR3 sequence: CASSEGQGEEEQYF. Here the CDR3 DNA reads TGTGCCAGCAGTGAAGGACAGGGGGAGGAGGAGCAGTACTTC.

This clonotype has only one observation. The chain links TRBV29-1 to TRBJ1-5, with 7 bases lining up with TRBD1. V shed 5 bases and J 6 bases; nucleotides not matched to a gene: 7. This CDR3 is built from 13 residues. The germline gives CDR1 SQVTM, CDR2 ANQGSEA. CDR3 residues: CSVTQGNGQPQHF. The DNA of the CDR3 is TGCAGCGTTACACAGGGGAACGGTCAGCCCCAGCATTTT.

In its sample, this clonotype was seen many times. The chain has TRBV7-2 and TRBJ2-6, with a weak D call TRBD2 (6 bases). The germline V gene encodes CDR1 SGHTA and CDR2 FQGNSA. V dropped 5 bases and J dropped 2 bases, with 13 bases sitting between them. This CDR3 is 16 amino acids long. The CDR3 bases are TGTGCCAGCAGCGCCACAGGAGGGGCTGGGGCCAACGTCCTGACTTTC. Its protein is CASSATGGAGANVLTF.

This chain connects TRBV10-3 to TRBJ1-5; maybe TRBD1 (5 bases). The CDR3 length is 15 residues. The V and J ends lost 2 bases and 1 base respectively, with 9 bases between them. The V gene's germline CDR1 is ENHRY and CDR2 SYGVKD. The CDR3 coding sequence is TGTGCCATCAGTGAGCGTGGGGGAAGCAATCAGCCCCAGCATTTT. This codes for CAISERGGSNQPQHF.

This clonotype showed up many times. This chain links TRBV6-5 with TRBJ2-2; D is ambiguous. Germline V gives CDR1 MNHEY, CDR2 SVGAGI. V lost 2 bases and J lost 10, with 11 bases in between. This CDR3 is 13 amino acids long. This CDR3 is CASSYPDWEELFF. CDR3 bases: TGTGCCAGCAGTTACCCGGATTGGGAGGAGCTGTTTTTT.

The chain uses TRBV11-2 and TRBJ1-1; D ambiguous. CDR1 is SGHAT, CDR2 FQNNGV, per germline. The V end lost 5 bases, the J end lost 5 bases, and 9 bases lay between the germline ends. The CDR3 contains 12 residues. CDR3 DNA: TGTGCCAGCAGCAAAACATGGACTGAAGCTTTCTTT. Encoded protein: CASSKTWTEAFF. The full variable domain, rest sourced from reference TRBV11-2 and TRBJ1-1, is EAGVAQSPRYKIIEKRQSVAFWCNPISGHATLYWYQQILGQGPKLLIQFQNNGVVDDSQLPKDRFSAERLKGVDSTLKIQPAKLEDSAVYLCASSKTWTEAFFGQGTRLTVV.

In its sample, this clonotype was seen many times. The chain links TRBV7-9 to TRBJ2-3; no clear D gene. V shed 8 bases and J shed 6 bases, with 15 bases lying between them. CDR1 is SEHNR, CDR2 FQNEAQ, per germline (reference sequence). The CDR3 is made up of 13 amino acids. The CDR3 reads CASLPGRVDTQYF. CDR3 coding DNA: TGTGCCAGCCTTCCGGGCCGAGTCGATACGCAGTATTTT.

This clonotype was seen a few times. The rearrangement joins TRBV5-4 to TRBJ1-2; no clear D gene. The CDR3 has 13 residues. V shed 2 bases and J shed 4 bases, with 9 bases lying between them. Germline V gives CDR1 SGHNT, CDR2 YYREEE (reference sequence). Here the CDR3 reads CASSFGGFYGYTF. DNA of the CDR3: TGTGCCAGCAGCTTCGGAGGGTTCTATGGCTACACCTTC.